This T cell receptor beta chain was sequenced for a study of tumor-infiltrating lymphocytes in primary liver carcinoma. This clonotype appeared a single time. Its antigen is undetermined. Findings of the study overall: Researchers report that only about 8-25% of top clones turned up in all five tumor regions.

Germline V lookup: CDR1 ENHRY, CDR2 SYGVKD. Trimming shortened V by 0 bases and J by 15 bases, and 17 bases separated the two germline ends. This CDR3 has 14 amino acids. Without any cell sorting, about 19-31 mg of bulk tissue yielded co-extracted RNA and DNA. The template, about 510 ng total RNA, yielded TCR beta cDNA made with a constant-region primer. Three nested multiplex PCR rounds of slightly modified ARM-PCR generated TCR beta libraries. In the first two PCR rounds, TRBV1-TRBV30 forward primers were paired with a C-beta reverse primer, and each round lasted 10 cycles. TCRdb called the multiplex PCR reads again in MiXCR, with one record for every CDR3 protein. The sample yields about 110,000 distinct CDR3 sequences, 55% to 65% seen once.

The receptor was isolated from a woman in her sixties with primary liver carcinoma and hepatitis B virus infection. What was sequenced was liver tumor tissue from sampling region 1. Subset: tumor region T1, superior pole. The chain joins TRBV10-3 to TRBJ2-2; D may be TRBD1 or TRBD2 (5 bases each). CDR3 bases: TGTGCCATCAGTGAGTCAAGGGGTCCCGGGAAGTTGTTTTTT. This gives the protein CAISESRGPGKLFF.